The source of this T cell receptor (beta chain) is a study of blood T cell repertoires in COVID-19. About the research overall: Samples of COVID-19 (acute and convalescent) were obtained from the United States, Italy and Spain.

CDR3 length: 15 amino acids. The germline CDR1 and CDR2 sequences are GTSNPN and SVGIG (reference sequence). With 0 bases clipped from V and 9 bases from J, the junction kept 4 bases outside the gene matches. Per the original data handling: Nucleated cell number was recorded as an estimate derived from reference gene primer amplification. Assay used: immunoSEQ multiplex PCR; TCRdb lists only in-frame clones, some missing. D and trimming were read from the DNA, whereas the V and J calls and clone size are those reported in that table. The table lists about 150,000 clones, approximately 92% of them singletons.

This TCR derives from a young man with COVID-19, enrolled during active disease. The rearrangement uses TRBV30 and TRBJ1-6; 11 nucleotides match TRBD1. Material: peripheral blood. In DNA form, the CDR3 reads TGTGCCTGGAGTGTACTGGGACAGGGGGGTTCACCCCTCCACTTT. Protein: CAWSVLGQGGSPLHF.